This T cell receptor beta chain emerged from a study of T-cell reconstitution after alpha-beta-depleted transplantation in children. Unique molecular identifiers were incorporated into the prepared TCRbeta library. One entry per CDR3 protein, called by TCRdb with MiXCR from the PCR reads. Counted here are roughly 500,000 distinct CDR3 sequences, 32% occurring once; the ten biggest clones make up 2% to 2.5%. The germline V gene encodes CDR1 DFQATT and CDR2 SNEGSKA (reference sequence). V dropped 7 bases and J dropped 1 base, with 17 bases sitting between them. The CDR3 is 15 residues long. This clonotype was found once.

This receptor was taken from a human donor who donated a stem cell graft to a child with aplastic anemia. This chain links TRBV20-1 with TRBJ1-5, with D tentatively TRBD1 (5 bases). The sequencing here drew on PBMCs from the stem cell graft donor, taken from the stem cell graft. The CDR3 sequence: CSVWGPTISNQPQHF. The CDR3 coding sequence is TGCAGTGTGTGGGGCCCAACGATAAGCAATCAGCCCCAGCATTTT.